The rows below give T cell receptor beta chains drawn from one sample of a study of tumor-infiltrating lymphocytes in primary liver carcinoma. TCRdb re-analysed the multiplex PCR reads in MiXCR, keeping a single row per CDR3 protein. The sample contains 24,000 or so distinct CDR3 sequences, around 77% of which appear only once. Input material: liver tumor tissue from sampling region 5. These receptors were collected from a woman in her 30s with primary liver carcinoma and hepatitis B virus infection. Both conserved end residues are trimmed from each CDR3.

>TRBV11-2|TRBJ2-1
ASNLEGSAYNEQF
>TRBV4-3|TRBJ1-2
ASSHGEGRGRTATNYGYT
>TRBV19|TRBJ2-1
ASSMDAVGSYNEQF
>TRBV6-1|TRBJ2-2
ASSETPPGGAAKTGELF
>TRBV11-3|TRBJ2-1
AGASGSGNEQF
>TRBV11-1|TRBJ2-5
ASGWARGTGTQY
>TRBV6-5|TRBJ2-5
ASSTDGRLTQH
>TRBV11-2|TRBJ2-2
ASSPDPQLNTGELS
>TRBV5-4|TRBJ1-6
ASSPRAGDNPPLH
>TRBV6-1|TRBJ1-1
ARDFFTGMNTEAF
>TRBV7-8|TRBJ2-7
ASSVLVLSPEQY
>TRBV11-3|TRBJ2-1
ASSLRSGLAAYNEQF
>TRBV6-5|TRBJ2-6
ASSYSGGPGANAQT
>TRBV30|TRBJ2-1
AWSTGLVAGERS
>TRBV7-9|TRBJ2-4
ASSSFSGATKNIQY
>TRBV12-3/TRBV12-4|TRBJ2-5
ASSFRIWGTRETQY
>TRBV6-2/TRBV6-3|TRBJ2-5
ASSYTTEGGETQY
>TRBV11-1|TRBJ2-2
ASSRVMAGVFGELL
>TRBV6-5|TRBJ2-2
ASSPRTSFIGELF
>TRBV25-1|TRBJ1-1
ANSEYIMEQRAF
>TRBV6-6|TRBJ2-5
ASQWGIGEEAQY
>TRBV2|TRBJ2-7
ASSEGWAVTYEQY
>TRBV6-1|TRBJ1-2
ASGEWFLVLRSNYGYT
>TRBV5-4|TRBJ2-3
ASSNPAASGSRTDTPY
>TRBV4-3|TRBJ2-7
ASSQAVAGGHIGYEQY
>TRBV30|TRBJ1-1
AWNSRGSPEAF
>TRBV5-4|TRBJ2-3
ANSVDGHPPPSDTQY
>TRBV5-6|TRBJ2-7
TSSFRTSSTYERY